This record looks at one T cell receptor beta chain sequence and its context. Per the study methods: Amplifying reference gene primers gave estimates of nucleated cell counts. The assay was immunoSEQ multiplex PCR, and TCRdb's table has in-frame clones only and misses some. That table supplies the V and J calls and clone size; D and trimming were determined from the DNA. In the table there are approximately 230,000 clones, approximately 86% of which are singletons. The data stem from a study of blood T cell repertoires in COVID-19. Study-wide background: Sites across the United States, Italy and Spain contributed samples from acute and convalescent COVID-19. In each case, the material was cDNA or gDNA derived from T cells, B-cell-depleted T cells, or PBMCs.

CDR3 length equals 16 residues. With V trimmed by 4 bases and J by 4 bases, 10 bases remained unmatched. Germline V gene lookup returns CDR1 SGHNT and CDR2 YYREEE (reference sequence). The chain couples TRBV5-4 to TRBJ2-1, with TRBD2 identical over 8 bases. The sequence derives from a woman of 80 years or more with active or convalescent COVID-19. The sample was peripheral blood. The CDR3 DNA follows: TGTGCCAGCAGCCAGGGAGCGGGAGCATCGTACAATGAGCAGTTCTTC. It specifies CASSQGAGASYNEQFF.